A single sample is the source of the 31 T cell receptor beta chains below, sequenced in a study of metastatic and nonmetastatic thyroid tumors. TCRdb reanalyzed the PCR reads via MiXCR. The repertoire holds about 13,000 clones, 20% to 30% seen once, with about 11% in the top ten. Before thyroid surgery, none of the patients had received any treatment. The sequencing sample was made of adjacent normal tissue. The receptors here all came from a female donor with papillary thyroid cancer or a benign thyroid nodule (not recorded which). Some clones in this sample may be carry-over from other donors' samples.

This clone occurred a few times. Here the CDR3 reads CASSLSLRSAGQYF. DNA of the CDR3: TGTGCCAGCAGTTTATCACTTAGGAGCGCGGGGCAGTACTTC. The genes are TRBV28 and TRBJ2-7; D perhaps matches TRBD2 (5 bases). CDR3 length equals 14 residues. Trimming took off 1 base at V and 9 bases at J, with 16 bases between the two ends. Looked up from germline, CDR1 is MDHEN and CDR2 is SYDVKM.

The V and J genes are TRBV5-5 and TRBJ2-7; the match to TRBD2 covers 7 bases. J lost 1 base, V lost 0 bases, and 4 bases had no gene match. Germline V lookup: CDR1 SGHKS, CDR2 YYEKEE (reference sequence). This CDR3 contains 15 residues. As DNA, the CDR3 is TGTGCCAGCAGCTTGGCTAGCGGCCCATCCTACGAGCAGTACTTC. It specifies CASSLASGPSYEQYF.

This clone is medium-sized (0.01 to 0.1%) by share. V is TRBV19 and J is TRBJ1-5, with D maybe TRBD1 (5 bases). The CDR3 totals 14 residues. Trimming left V 5 bases short and J 2 bases short, with 10 bases between. Germline CDR1 LNHDA, CDR2 SQIVND (reference sequence). The CDR3 here is CASSGGGGNQPQHF. The CDR3 coding sequence is TGTGCCAGTAGTGGTGGGGGAGGCAATCAGCCCCAGCATTTT.

This clone occurred many times. The V call is TRBV5-1, the J call TRBJ2-4; D is possibly TRBD2 (6 bases). Germline V CDR1 and CDR2: SGHRS, YFSETQ. Between the trimmed V and J ends, which lost 4 bases and 2 bases, there was a span of 13 bases. The CDR3 has 15 residues. CDR3 coding DNA: TGCGCCAGCAGCCCGGGGGAGAATACCAAAAACATTCAGTACTTC. Amino acids: CASSPGENTKNIQYF. Variable domain in full (rest from reference TRBV5-1 and TRBJ2-4): KAGVTQTPRYLIKTRGQQVTLSCSPISGHRSVSWYQQTPGQGLQFLFEYFSETQRNKGNFPGRFSGRQFSNSRSEMNVSTLELGDSALYLCASSPGENTKNIQYFGAGTRLSVL.

This clone has only one observation. This chain links TRBV18 with TRBJ2-1, with D tentatively TRBD1 (6 bases). V shed 3 bases and J shed 7 bases, with 16 bases lying between them. Germline V lookup: CDR1 KGHSH, CDR2 LQKENI. CDR3 length equals 15 residues. The CDR3 DNA reads as TGTGCCAGCTCACCCCCCACAGGGTCTCCTAATGAGCAGTTCTTC. This codes for CASSPPTGSPNEQFF.

Comment on this clone: This sequence may be a read error, since a much larger clone differs from it by one base. The gene calls are TRBV11-3 and TRBJ1-1; possibly TRBD1 for D (6 bases). There are 14 residues in the CDR3. Germline CDR1 is SGHNT and CDR2 is YENEEA. Here the CDR3 reads CASSLAGGAAEASF. CDR3 coding DNA: TGTGCCAGCAGCTTAGCGGGGGGCGCGGCTGAAGCTTCCTTT.

The rearrangement links TRBV11-2 to TRBJ2-1; D remains unclear. With 5 bases removed from V and 4 bases from J, the gap between germline ends came to 18 bases. Germline V gene sequence: CDR1 SGHAT, CDR2 FQNNGV. The CDR3 extends over 16 amino acids. The CDR3 DNA reads as TGTGCCAGCAGCCGAACCGGTGCTCGAGTTTACAATGAGCAGTTCTTC. Encoded protein: CASSRTGARVYNEQFF.

This clone appeared a few times. The chain couples TRBV24-1 to TRBJ1-5, with 11 nucleotides matching TRBD1. The CDR3 runs 15 residues. Trimming took 6 bases from V and 5 from J; bases not matched to a gene: 5. Per germline, CDR1 KGHDR and CDR2 SFDVKD. Here the CDR3 reads CATSPSGQGDQPQHF. The CDR3 DNA is TGTGCCACCAGTCCCTCGGGACAGGGGGATCAGCCCCAGCATTTT.

This clone was observed many times. J is TRBJ2-5 and V is TRBV7-9, with 9 bases identical to TRBD1. There are 16 residues in the CDR3. V dropped 5 bases and J dropped 3; count of bases not matched to a gene: 10. CDR1 SEHNR and CDR2 FQNEAQ come from the germline V gene (reference sequence). DNA for the CDR3: TGTGCCAGCAGCCTAGGAGTTACAGGGGGCAAAGAGACCCAGTACTTC. The encoded protein is CASSLGVTGGKETQYF. Based on the CDR3 plus reference TRBV7-9 and TRBJ2-5, the full variable domain is DTGVSQNPRHKITKRGQNVTFRCDPISEHNRLYWYRQTLGQGPEFLTYFQNEAQLEKSRLLSDRFSAERPKGSFSTLEIQRTEQGDSAMYLCASSLGVTGGKETQYFGPGTRLLVL.

This clone occurred many times. The V and J genes are TRBV7-9 and TRBJ1-2, with D perhaps TRBD1 (5 bases). Germline CDR1 SEHNR, CDR2 FQNEAQ (reference sequence). V lost 1 base, J lost 3 bases, and 18 bases lay in between. The CDR3 is 17 residues long. The CDR3 reads CASSLGGRARRHYGYTF. The CDR3 DNA reads as TGTGCCAGCAGCTTAGGGGGGAGGGCCCGACGCCACTATGGCTACACCTTC.

This clone qualifies as medium-sized (0.01 to 0.1%). The chain is built from TRBV5-1 and TRBJ2-1, with D perhaps matching TRBD1 (5 bases). V lost 6 bases to trimming and J lost 4 bases, with 14 bases between them. This CDR3 has 14 amino acids. Germline loops: CDR1 SGHRS, CDR2 YFSETQ. For the CDR3, the DNA is TGCGCCAGCAAGCAGGACCCAGGGTACAATGAGCAGTTCTTC. Amino acid sequence: CASKQDPGYNEQFF.

The CDR3 DNA reads TGCAGTGCTAGTGGCGCAGGAGTTAGCACAGATACGCAGTATTTT. This sequence encodes CSASGAGVSTDTQYF. The genes are TRBV20-1 and TRBJ2-3, with D unresolved. Trimming cost V 3 bases and J 0 bases, with 13 bases left between them. Germline V CDR1 and CDR2: DFQATT, SNEGSKA (reference sequence). The CDR3 loop spans 15 amino acids.

This clone was seen ten or more times. The CDR3 coding sequence is TGCAGTGCTAGGACAGGGGGCTTGACTGAAGCTTTCTTT. As protein: CSARTGGLTEAFF. The chain carries TRBV20-1 and TRBJ1-1; 10 bases agree with TRBD1. CDR3 length equals 13 residues. From germline, CDR1 is DFQATT and CDR2 SNEGSKA (reference sequence). With 3 bases clipped from V and 5 bases from J, the junction kept 3 bases outside the gene matches.

There are a few counts of this clone. V and J are TRBV6-1 and TRBJ2-3, with a weak D call TRBD2 (7 bases). The CDR3 consists of 15 residues. The V gene's germline CDR1 is MNHNS and CDR2 SASEGT. Trimming pared 8 bases from V and 2 bases from J, leaving 17 bases between. CDR3 DNA sequence: TGTGCCAGCGGCGGGGGAGAGGGGGTCACAGATACGCAGTATTTT. Protein sequence: CASGGGEGVTDTQYF.

CDR3 protein: CASSSLRGQGERNIQYF. The CDR3 coding sequence is TGTGCCAGCAGCTCACTCCGGGGACAGGGGGAAAGAAACATTCAGTACTTC. V and J are TRBV11-2 and TRBJ2-4, with 11 bases identical to TRBD1. CDR3 length: 17 amino acids. Germline values: CDR1 SGHAT, CDR2 FQNNGV. With 4 bases clipped from V and 6 bases from J, the junction kept 11 bases outside the gene matches.

The rearrangement uses TRBV6-1 and TRBJ1-1; D ambiguous. The V end was cut by 1 base, the J end by 4 bases, with 10 bases between. CDR1 MNHNS and CDR2 SASEGT come from the germline V gene. The CDR3 totals 14 residues. The CDR3 sequence is CASSEGAFITEAFF. CDR3 in DNA: TGTGCCAGCAGTGAAGGGGCTTTCATCACTGAAGCTTTCTTT.

The chain employs TRBV7-3 and TRBJ2-1; D may correspond to TRBD1 or TRBD2 (6 bases each). The germline CDR1 and CDR2 sequences are SGHTA and FQGTGA. V lost 4 bases and J lost 8, with 12 bases in between. The length of the CDR3 is 13 residues. CDR3 bases: TGTGCCAGCAGCTCCCTCGGGGGCGATGAGCAGTTCTTC. It is translated as CASSSLGGDEQFF.

The chain has TRBV7-2 and TRBJ2-7; no clear D gene. Trimming left V 3 bases short and J 2 bases short, with 11 bases between. CDR3 size: 14 residues. CDR1 SGHTA and CDR2 FQGNSA come from the germline V gene. CDR3 sequence: CASSFRGRPYEQYF. In DNA form, the CDR3 reads TGTGCCAGCAGCTTCCGTGGCAGACCCTACGAGCAGTACTTC.

This clone was observed a few times. The genes are TRBV10-3 and TRBJ2-7, with D possibly TRBD2 on 7 matching bases. The CDR3 spans 14 residues. CDR1 is ENHRY, CDR2 SYGVKD, per germline. Trimming stripped 8 bases from V and 0 bases from J, with 14 bases between. Here the CDR3 reads CAIAEGGSSYEQYF. CDR3 in DNA: TGTGCCATCGCCGAGGGGGGGTCCTCCTACGAGCAGTACTTC.

Judged by abundance, this clone is medium-sized. The V gene is TRBV7-6, the J gene TRBJ2-7; 8 positions match TRBD2. The CDR3 is 16 residues long. Germline V CDR1 and CDR2: SGHVS, FNYEAQ. J gave up 1 base and V 4 bases, and 9 bases lay outside the gene matches. The CDR3 loop reads CASSSSGGFGSYEQYF. CDR3 nucleotide sequence: TGTGCCAGCAGCTCATCGGGGGGGTTTGGGTCCTACGAGCAGTACTTC.

The rearrangement links TRBV18 to TRBJ2-1, with a tentative D call TRBD1 (6 bases). Per germline, CDR1 KGHSH and CDR2 LQKENI. The CDR3 has 15 amino acids. V lost 6 bases to trimming and J lost 2 bases, with 14 bases between them. CDR3: CASSYLGHAYNEQFF. CDR3 sequence (DNA): TGTGCCAGCTCTTACCTGGGACATGCCTACAATGAGCAGTTCTTC.

This clone was seen a few times. The chain recombines TRBV6-5 with TRBJ2-7, with TRBD1 identical over 8 bases. Looked up from germline, CDR1 is MNHEY and CDR2 is SVGAGI. CDR3 size: 14 residues. Losses at the gene ends were 4 bases for V and 4 bases for J; bases not matched to a gene: 6. CDR3 sequence: CASSLKNRGYEQYF. The CDR3, as DNA: TGTGCCAGCAGTTTGAAGAACAGGGGGTACGAGCAGTACTTC.

V and J are TRBV27 and TRBJ2-7, with unresolved D. This CDR3 region has 14 residues. Germline CDR1 and CDR2: MNHEY and SMNVEV (reference sequence). Trimming removed 5 bases from V and 10 bases from J, with 21 bases in between. The DNA for the CDR3 is TGTGCCAGCAGTCATCGTGACGGGTTTGCCCCTCAGTACTTC. It codes for CASSHRDGFAPQYF.

This clone was seen many times. This may be a read error, as it is one base from a much larger clone. The conserved closing phenylalanine or tryptophan is absent in this CDR3, likely reflecting a read error. The V gene is TRBV7-3, the J gene TRBJ2-2; possibly TRBD2 for D (6 bases). The germline V and J ends were trimmed by 5 bases and 5 bases, with 15 bases remaining between them. Germline values: CDR1 SGHTA, CDR2 FQGTGA. The CDR3 has 15 residues. Written as DNA, the CDR3 is TGTGCCAGCAGCCACCTGGGGGGTGGAACCGGGGAGCTGTTTTCT. It specifies CASSHLGGGTGELFS.

Turning to this clone: The junction departs from the called germline gene at one end, perhaps through a read error. The chain couples TRBV7-3 to TRBJ2-1; D uncertain. The germline CDR1 and CDR2 sequences are SGHTA and FQGTGA. This CDR3 contains 15 residues. The CDR3 coding sequence is TGTGCCAGCTGCTTATCGGCTGACTCCTACAATGAGCAGTTCTTC. Its translation is CASCLSADSYNEQFF. Looking up the rest from reference TRBV7-3 and TRBJ2-1 gives the full variable domain: GAGVSQTPSNKVTEKGKYVELRCDPISGHTALYWYRQSLGQGPEFLIYFQGTGAADDSGLPNDRFFAVRPEGSVSTLKIQRTERGDSAVYLCASCLSADSYNEQFFGPGTRLTVL.

This chain links TRBV7-9 with TRBJ2-3; a weak D match, TRBD2 (6 bases). The CDR3 has 15 residues. Trimming took off 1 base at V and 4 bases at J, with 12 bases between the two ends. CDR1 is SEHNR, CDR2 FQNEAQ, per germline (reference sequence). The CDR3 bases are TGTGCCAGCAGCTTAGGGGGGGTGGAAGCAGATACGCAGTATTTT. Encoded protein: CASSLGGVEADTQYF. The full variable domain, its missing parts supplied by reference TRBV7-9 and TRBJ2-3, is DTGVSQNPRHKITKRGQNVTFRCDPISEHNRLYWYRQTLGQGPEFLTYFQNEAQLEKSRLLSDRFSAERPKGSFSTLEIQRTEQGDSAMYLCASSLGGVEADTQYFGPGTRLTVL.

This clone counts as medium-sized. This sequence joins TRBV7-8 and TRBJ2-7, with 7 bases identical to TRBD2. This CDR3 region has 15 residues. Trimming took 3 bases from V and 2 from J; bases not matched to a gene: 7. CDR1 and CDR2 from the germline V gene are SGHVS and FQNEAQ. CDR3 sequence (DNA): TGTGCCAGCAGCTTTGGCGTAGCGGGTCCCTACGAGCAGTACTTC. Protein: CASSFGVAGPYEQYF. The variable domain in full, completed from reference TRBV7-8 and TRBJ2-7, reads GAGVSQSPRYKVAKRGQDVALRCDPISGHVSLFWYQQALGQGPEFLTYFQNEAQLDKSGLPSDRFFAERPEGSVSTLKIQRTQQEDSAVYLCASSFGVAGPYEQYFGPGTRLTVT.

This clone occurred a few times. The chain links TRBV6-1 to TRBJ2-7; D not resolved. Germline lookup yields CDR1 MNHNS and CDR2 SASEGT. Trimming shortened V by 3 bases and J by 2 bases, and 17 bases separated the two germline ends. This CDR3 has 16 residues. In nucleotides, the CDR3 is TGTGCCAGCAGTGATTCCAGGCTTGATTCGACCTACGAGCAGTACTTC. It codes for CASSDSRLDSTYEQYF.

The chain combines TRBV27 with TRBJ2-3, with D unresolved. CDR1 and CDR2 (germline): MNHEY, SMNVEV (reference sequence). The V gene lost 4 bases and the J gene lost 2 bases, with 4 bases spanning the gap. CDR3 size: 12 residues. The CDR3: CASSSYTDTQYF. The CDR3 nucleotides read TGTGCCAGCAGTTCCTACACAGATACGCAGTATTTT.

The sample holds one count of this clone. Because the CDR3 is missing its conserved closing phenylalanine or tryptophan, this is likely a read error. The limits of the CDR3 on the DNA are not certain, so only TCRdb's listed CDR3 is given. V and J are TRBV12-3 or TRBV12-4 and TRBJ2-7; the DNA was not compared with TRBD2, the D call given in the table. Termini included, the CDR3 measures 13 amino acids. The CDR3: CASRTEGQNEQDL.

CDR3 in DNA: TGTGCCAGCAGCTTGGGACAGTACACTGAAGCTTTCTTT. It yields the protein CASSLGQYTEAFF. The chain recombines TRBV7-2 with TRBJ1-1, with TRBD1 matching over 7 bases. Per the germline V gene, CDR1 is SGHTA and CDR2 is FQGNSA. The CDR3 has 13 amino acids. V lost 3 bases and J lost 3; bases outside the gene matches: 1.